The T cell receptor beta chain under discussion was sequenced for a study of siplizumab effects on memory and regulatory T cells. Regarding this clone: As yet, its antigen is unknown.

Study-wide findings and caveats: Memory T cells appeared less diverse than naive cells, which seemed to contribute substantially to alloresponse. Naive-or-memory phenotypes were unassignable for roughly 80-95% of proliferating CD4+ or CD8+ clones.

V shed 5 bases and J 0 bases; nucleotides not matched to a gene: 4. This CDR3 is 15 amino acids long. CDR1 is LNHNV and CDR2 is YYDKDF in the germline V gene (reference sequence). Clones were read by immunoSEQ multiplex PCR, and TCRdb kept only the in-frame ones, dropping some. Among over 100,000 clones, about 91% were seen once, and the ten largest hold 0.6% to 0.8%. This TCR was sampled from a human donor in good health. The chain carries TRBV15 and TRBJ1-1; 9 bases are a match to TRBD1. The specimen sequenced was Tregs sorted from blood. CDR3 DNA sequence: TGTGCCACCAGCGCAAGGGACAGGGTGAACACTGAAGCTTTCTTT. Amino acid sequence: CATSARDRVNTEAFF.